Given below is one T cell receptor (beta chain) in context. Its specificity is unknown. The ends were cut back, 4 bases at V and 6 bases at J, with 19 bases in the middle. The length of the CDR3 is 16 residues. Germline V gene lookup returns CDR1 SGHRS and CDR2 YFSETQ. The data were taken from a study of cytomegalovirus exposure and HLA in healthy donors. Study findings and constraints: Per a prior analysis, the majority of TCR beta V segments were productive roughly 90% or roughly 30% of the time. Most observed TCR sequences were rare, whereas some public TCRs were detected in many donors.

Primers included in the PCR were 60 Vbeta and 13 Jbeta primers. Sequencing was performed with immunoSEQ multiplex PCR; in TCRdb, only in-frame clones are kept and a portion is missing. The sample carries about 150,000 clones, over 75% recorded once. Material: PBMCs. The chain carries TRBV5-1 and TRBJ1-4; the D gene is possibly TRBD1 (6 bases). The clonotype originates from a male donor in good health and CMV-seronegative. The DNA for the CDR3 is TGCGCCAGCAGCCTCAACCCACAGGGAGGGGATGAAAAACTGTTTTTT. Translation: CASSLNPQGGDEKLFF.